Listed below are T cell receptor beta chains from one sample, sequenced in a study of vaccination effects on CD4 cells after COVID-19. For these receptors, no antigen is known. This table comes from immunoSEQ multiplex PCR, and its TCRdb copy is limited to in-frame clones, with some not included. The repertoire holds about 22,000 clones, with under 85% as singletons. The starting material was CD4+ T cells from PBMCs cultured with HCoV-NL63 spike peptides, obtained after COVID-19 vaccination. The receptors were sampled from a human donor who received a COVID-19 vaccine. Both conserved end residues are part of each CDR3. D genes are given only for firm matches. Expanded clones get a size class; other rows say once, few or many, or leave the size out.

D: -; size: -; V: TRBV5-6; J: TRBJ2-5; DNA: TGTGCCAGCAGCTTGGGACTAGAGGGAGAGACCCAGTACTTC; CDR3: CASSLGLEGETQYF
D: -; size: -; V: TRBV3-1/TRBV3-2; J: TRBJ1-6; DNA: TGTGCCAGCAGTTATACCAACTGGACGGCGAATTCACCCCTCCACTTT; CDR3: CASSYTNWTANSPLHF
D: TRBD1; size: -; V: TRBV3-1/TRBV3-2; J: TRBJ1-2; DNA: TGTGCCAGCAGCCCAGCGGTCAGGGGGCAAGGCTACACCTTC; CDR3: CASSPAVRGQGYTF
D: -; size: few; V: TRBV7-2; J: TRBJ1-2; DNA: TGTGCCAGCAGCCCGATTTCCTCCTATGGCTACACCTTC; CDR3: CASSPISSYGYTF
D: -; size: few; V: TRBV5-1; J: TRBJ1-6; DNA: TGCGCCAGCAGCCCACAGGGATCGGGTTCACCCCTCCACTTT; CDR3: CASSPQGSGSPLHF
D: -; size: -; V: TRBV7-7; J: TRBJ1-2; DNA: TGTGCTAGCAGCCTCCCGGACTTACCCCCGGCTAACTATGGCTACACCTTC; CDR3: CASSLPDLPPANYGYTF
D: -; size: -; V: TRBV3-1/TRBV3-2; J: TRBJ2-1; DNA: TGTGCCAGCAGCCAGAACGGGGGTGAGCAGTTCTTC; CDR3: CASSQNGGEQFF
D: -; size: -; V: TRBV4-2; J: TRBJ1-1; DNA: TGTGCCAGCAGCCAAGGTCGGGGAGGGACGGAGAACACTGAAGCTTTCTTT; CDR3: CASSQGRGGTENTEAFF
D: -; size: -; V: TRBV5-1; J: TRBJ2-3; DNA: TGCGCCAGCAGCTTTCCCCCGATGGGTCTTAGCACAGATACGCAGTATTTT; CDR3: CASSFPPMGLSTDTQYF
D: -; size: once; V: TRBV5-1; J: TRBJ2-1; DNA: TGCGCCAGCAGCTTGGGGGGTGGGGAATACAATGAGCAGTTCTTC; CDR3: CASSLGGGEYNEQFF
D: -; size: -; V: TRBV19; J: TRBJ1-5; DNA: TGTGCCAGTAGTATCCTCACTCGGGGGGCGGGAGACAATCAGCCCCAGCATTTT; CDR3: CASSILTRGAGDNQPQHF
D: -; size: -; V: TRBV19; J: TRBJ2-5; DNA: TGTGCCACAAGAGGGACCGCTCAAGAGACCCAGTACTTC; CDR3: CATRGTAQETQYF
D: -; size: -; V: TRBV4-3; J: TRBJ1-2; DNA: TGCGCCAGCAGCCAAGACTTTGGACTTGGCGAGACTAAGGGCTATGGCTACACCTTC; CDR3: CASSQDFGLGETKGYGYTF
D: TRBD2; size: few; V: TRBV7-3; J: TRBJ2-2; DNA: TGTGCCAGCAGCTTAAATGGCGGGGGAGCCACCGGGGAGCTGTTTTTT; CDR3: CASSLNGGGATGELFF
D: -; size: -; V: TRBV21-1; J: TRBJ1-4; DNA: TGTGCCAGCAGCAAAGTGTGGGCAACTAATGAAAAACTGTTTTTT; CDR3: CASSKVWATNEKLFF
D: TRBD2; size: -; V: TRBV19; J: TRBJ2-7; DNA: TGTGCCAGTAGTATTCGACAGGGGACTAGCGAACCAGCGGGTTACGAGCAGTACTTC; CDR3: CASSIRQGTSEPAGYEQYF